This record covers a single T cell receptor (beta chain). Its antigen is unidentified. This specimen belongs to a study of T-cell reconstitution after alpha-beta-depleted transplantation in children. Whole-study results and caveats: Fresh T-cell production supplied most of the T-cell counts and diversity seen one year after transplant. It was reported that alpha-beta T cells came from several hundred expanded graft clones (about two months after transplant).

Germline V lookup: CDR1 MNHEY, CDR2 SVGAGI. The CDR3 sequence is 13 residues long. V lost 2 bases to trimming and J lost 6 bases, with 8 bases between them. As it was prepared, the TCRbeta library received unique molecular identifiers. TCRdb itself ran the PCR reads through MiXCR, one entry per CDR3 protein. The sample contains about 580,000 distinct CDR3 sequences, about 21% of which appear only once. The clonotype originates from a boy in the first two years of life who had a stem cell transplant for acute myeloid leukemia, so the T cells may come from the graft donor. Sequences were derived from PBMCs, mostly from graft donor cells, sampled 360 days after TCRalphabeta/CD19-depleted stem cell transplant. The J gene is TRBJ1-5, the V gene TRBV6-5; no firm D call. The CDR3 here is CASSYARGQPQHF. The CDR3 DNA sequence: TGTGCCAGCAGTTACGCTCGGGGTCAGCCCCAGCATTTT.